These 2 T cell receptor beta chains share one sample of origin, sequenced in a study of blood T cell repertoires in COVID-19. Repertoires were generated with immunoSEQ multiplex PCR, while TCRdb's copy carries only in-frame clones and drops some. The sample yields some 150,000 clones, about 90% seen once. Sequencing was carried out using peripheral blood. These receptors were collected from a man aged 50-60 years with active COVID-19.

The chain carries TRBV13 and TRBJ1-2; perhaps TRBD1 as D (6 bases). Trimming pared 2 bases from V and 8 bases from J, leaving 21 bases between. In germline, CDR1 is PRHDT, CDR2 FYEKMQ (reference sequence). The CDR3 length is 16 residues. The CDR3: CASSLSLRTGTIGYTF. The CDR3, as DNA: TGTGCCAGCAGCTTATCCCTCCGAACAGGGACTATCGGCTACACCTTC.

The rearrangement uses TRBV5-4 and TRBJ2-6; D is unresolved. The CDR3 is 15 amino acids. V lost 3 bases to trimming and J lost 0 bases, with 7 bases between them. Germline V lookup: CDR1 SGHNT, CDR2 YYREEE (reference sequence). In DNA, the CDR3 is TGTGCCAGCAGCTGGAGCTTCTCTGGGGCCAACGTCCTGACTTTC. Translation gives CASSWSFSGANVLTF.